This TCR beta chain was observed in a study of blood T cell repertoires in COVID-19. Background on the study: T cells, B-cell-depleted T cells, or PBMCs provided the cDNA or gDNA that served as material.

The data were produced by immunoSEQ multiplex PCR, yet TCRdb's version contains in-frame clones alone and is incomplete. The sample carries over 300,000 clones, 70% to 90% recorded once. In this sample, this clone turned up once. The origin of this receptor is a woman aged 25-40 years who had recovered from COVID-19. Sequenced sample: PBMCs or T cells enriched from blood (not recorded which).

The CDR3 DNA sequence: TGCAGCGTGCAGGTCAGCTTGCTTGCTGGCTACACCTTC. Protein sequence: CSVQVSLLAGYTF. The chain recombines TRBV29-1 with TRBJ1-2; D is undetermined. The length of the CDR3 is 13 residues. Trimming took 6 bases from V and 7 from J, leaving 18 bases between them. From germline, CDR1 is SQVTM and CDR2 ANQGSEA. Using reference TRBV29-1 and TRBJ1-2 for the parts outside the CDR3, the full variable domain is SAVISQKPSRDICQRGTSLTIQCQVDSQVTMMFWYRQQPGQSLTLIATANQGSEATYESGFVIDKFPISRPNLTFSTLTVSNMSPEDSSIYLCSVQVSLLAGYTFGSGTRLTVV.